This T cell receptor (beta chain) was recovered during a study of shared clonotypes between healthy human individuals. TCRdb keeps only in-frame clones here, not all; method: immunoSEQ multiplex PCR. This table has about half a million clones, approximately 79% appearing once. As to this clone: What it binds is unknown.

This CDR3 comprises 16 residues. The germline CDR1 and CDR2 sequences are SGHTA and FQGNSA. V dropped 4 bases and J dropped 0 bases, with 14 bases sitting between them. Study observations and caveats: Clonotype sharing among donors likely depends on sequencing depth.

The clonotype originates from a woman between 35 and 50 years old in good health. Some clones in this sample may be carry-over from other donors' samples. The chain couples TRBV7-2 to TRBJ2-3, with a possible D match to TRBD2 (5 bases). The sample comprised PBMCs. The CDR3 region has the DNA TGTGCCAGCAGCTCCGAGGGCGAAACTAGCACAGATACGCAGTATTTT. Translated, it gives CASSSEGETSTDTQYF.